Presented here are 10 T cell receptor beta chains from one specimen sequenced in a study of cytomegalovirus exposure and HLA in healthy donors. PCR was performed using 60 Vbeta and 13 Jbeta primers. Repertoires were generated with immunoSEQ multiplex PCR, while TCRdb's copy carries only in-frame clones and drops some. Of fewer than 200,000 clones in the sample, about 80% were seen once. Source material: PBMCs. The receptors originated from a man aged 35 to 55 in good health and CMV-seronegative.

This clone was seen only once. The rearrangement uses TRBV10-2 and TRBJ2-7; 15 positions agree with TRBD2. V was pared by 7 bases and J by 0 bases, with 13 bases of the junction left unmatched. This CDR3 has 19 residues. Per germline, CDR1 WSHSY and CDR2 SAAADI. CDR3 region: CASTDLGTSGRPVSYEQYF. For the CDR3, the DNA is TGCGCCAGCACCGACCTCGGGACTAGCGGGAGGCCGGTCTCCTACGAGCAGTACTTC.

The V call is TRBV18, the J call TRBJ2-1, with D possibly TRBD2 on 5 matching bases. Trimming removed 5 bases from V and 6 bases from J, with 14 bases in between. CDR3 length: 14 residues. Per the germline V gene, CDR1 is KGHSH and CDR2 is LQKENI. CDR3 in amino acids: CASSISGKANEQFF. The CDR3 region has the DNA TGTGCCAGCTCAATTTCGGGAAAGGCCAATGAGCAGTTCTTC.

This chain joins TRBV19 and TRBJ1-5; D is perhaps TRBD1 (6 bases). Germline-derived CDR1 and CDR2 are LNHDA and SQIVND (reference sequence). Trimming removed 1 base from V and 4 bases from J, with 11 bases in between. The CDR3 contains 15 residues. The CDR3 here is CASSIAQGSNQPQHF. The CDR3, as DNA: TGTGCCAGTAGTATAGCCCAGGGGAGTAATCAGCCCCAGCATTTT.

This clone was detected a few times. The sample carries other DNA sequences with the same CDR3. This rearrangement joins TRBV7-2 to TRBJ2-5; TRBD2 matches 7 bases. Germline V gives CDR1 SGHTA, CDR2 FQGNSA. This CDR3 spans 14 amino acids. Trimming cost V 5 bases and J 2 bases; bases outside gene matches: 5. For the CDR3, the DNA is TGTGCCAGCAGCCTTGGGGGGGGGCAAGAGACCCAGTACTTC. Translation: CASSLGGGQETQYF.

This chain's CDR3 is CASSRGYQNIQYF. Here the CDR3 DNA reads TGTGCCAGCAGTCGAGGGTATCAAAACATTCAGTACTTC. The rearrangement uses TRBV27 and TRBJ2-4, with D maybe TRBD2 (5 bases). The V gene's germline CDR1 is MNHEY and CDR2 SMNVEV (reference sequence). V lost 5 bases, J lost 5 bases, and 10 bases lay in between. The CDR3 runs 13 residues.

The chain combines TRBV5-8 with TRBJ2-3, with 7 nucleotides matching TRBD2. Unmatched junction bases numbered 4, after V lost 2 bases and J lost 1 base. The CDR3 sequence is 15 residues long. CDR1 is SGHTS and CDR2 is YDEGEE in the germline V gene. The CDR3 DNA reads as TGTGCCAGCAGCTTTGGCACTAGCGGCACAGATACGCAGTATTTT. It encodes CASSFGTSGTDTQYF.

The chain uses TRBV5-5 and TRBJ2-7; D gene ambiguous. V gave up 1 base and J gave up 3 bases, with 14 bases separating them. The CDR3 length is 15 residues. CDR1 is SGHKS, CDR2 YYEKEE, per germline (reference sequence). The CDR3 region is CASSLSHTAVYEQYF. The DNA of the CDR3 is TGTGCCAGCAGCTTGTCTCACACCGCGGTCTACGAGCAGTACTTC.

The V gene is TRBV2, the J gene TRBJ2-1; a weak D match, TRBD2 (7 bases). The germline CDR1 and CDR2 sequences are SNHLY and FYNNEI. The CDR3 runs to 11 residues. Trimming pared 6 bases from V and 9 bases from J, leaving 9 bases between. CDR3 nucleotides: TGTGCCAGCAGGGGAGGGGGTGAGCAGTTCTTC. Protein product: CASRGGGEQFF.

The chain has TRBV25-1 and TRBJ1-4; D possibly corresponds to TRBD1 (6 bases). Germline values: CDR1 MGHDK, CDR2 SYGVNS. Trimming took 3 bases from V and 7 from J, leaving 12 bases between them. The CDR3 has 14 residues. Here the CDR3 reads CASSDRGGSEKLFF. The CDR3 DNA is TGTGCCAGCAGTGACAGGGGTGGGAGTGAAAAACTGTTTTTT.

This clone was found once. The junction departs from the called germline gene at one end, perhaps through a read error. The chain uses TRBV29-1 and TRBJ2-6, with a weak D call TRBD1 (5 bases). CDR1 and CDR2 (germline): SQVTM, ANQGSEA. The CDR3 has 15 amino acids. The CDR3 DNA is TGCAGCGTTGAAGGATATGGCTCTGGGGCCAACGGCCTGACTTTC. This sequence encodes CSVEGYGSGANGLTF.